The 12 T cell receptor beta chains below were found in one sample sequenced in a study of CD8 T cells in Susac syndrome. RNA was extracted with the RNeasy kit, and a quantity of about 0.45 to 1 ug was reverse transcribed using random hexamers. TCRdb re-derived calls from the immunoSEQ multiplex PCR reads in MiXCR, one entry per CDR3 protein. The table has 250,000 or so distinct CDR3 sequences, approximately 92% seen once; the top ten hold 0.06% to 0.08%. Source material: CD4+ T cells from PBMCs. The receptors come from a human donor with multiple sclerosis.

The rearrangement joins TRBV6-1 to TRBJ1-2; weak D call: TRBD1 (5 bases). Looked up from germline, CDR1 is MNHNS and CDR2 is SASEGT. The CDR3 spans 17 residues. The V and J ends lost 2 bases and 4 bases respectively, with 20 bases between them. The CDR3: CASSERGSKTVPYGYTF. The CDR3 DNA reads TGTGCCAGCAGTGAAAGGGGATCCAAGACAGTTCCCTATGGCTACACCTTC.

The chain joins TRBV20-1 to TRBJ2-3; no definite D call. The CDR3 totals 13 residues. V was shortened by 6 bases and J by 5 bases, with 15 bases between the two germline ends. The germline gives CDR1 DFQATT, CDR2 SNEGSKA (reference sequence). The CDR3 nucleotides read TGCAGTGCGAAAATCCCCCAGCGAGATACGCAGTATTTT. This sequence encodes CSAKIPQRDTQYF.

In its sample, this clonotype was seen once. The V gene is TRBV5-1, the J gene TRBJ1-2, with 9 bases matching TRBD1. V gave up 4 bases and J gave up 4 bases; unmatched junction bases: 8. Per germline, CDR1 SGHRS and CDR2 YFSETQ. The CDR3 runs to 15 residues. This chain's CDR3 is CASSARQGEGYGYTF. CDR3 in DNA: TGCGCCAGCAGCGCCCGACAGGGGGAGGGCTATGGCTACACCTTC.

The chain combines TRBV28 with TRBJ1-2, with D unclear. The CDR3 extends over 13 amino acids. V was shortened by 4 bases and J by 5 bases, with 11 bases between the two germline ends. Germline V CDR1 and CDR2: MDHEN, SYDVKM. The CDR3, as DNA: TGTGCCAGCAGTTCGAACAGCGCTTATGGCTACACCTTC. Its translation: CASSSNSAYGYTF.

The V gene is TRBV3-1, the J gene TRBJ1-5; D remains unclear. The CDR3 loop spans 15 amino acids. Germline CDR1 is LGHDT and CDR2 is YNNKEL (reference sequence). Trimming shortened V by 1 base and J by 5 bases, and 12 bases separated the two germline ends. The DNA for the CDR3 is TGTGCCAGCAGCCAAGGAGATTCAGAAGATCAGCCCCAGCATTTT. Translated: CASSQGDSEDQPQHF.

The chain recombines TRBV15 with TRBJ2-1; TRBD1 might be the D (5 bases). Between the trimmed V and J ends, which lost 4 bases and 0 bases, there was a span of 16 bases. Germline assignment: CDR1 LNHNV and CDR2 YYDKDF (reference sequence). This CDR3 has 17 residues. The CDR3 here is CATSMLPQDVSYNEQFF. For the CDR3, the DNA is TGTGCCACCAGCATGCTCCCACAGGATGTCTCCTACAATGAGCAGTTCTTC.

The V and J genes are TRBV11-1 and TRBJ2-6; D possibly corresponds to TRBD1 (6 bases). The V end was cut by 5 bases, the J end by 0 bases, with 23 bases between. This CDR3 contains 20 residues. Per the germline V gene, CDR1 is SGHAT and CDR2 is FQDESV (reference sequence). The CDR3 nucleotides are TGTGCCAGCAGCCACCTCGTTCTCCCGGACAGCAGCTCTGGGGCCAACGTCCTGACTTTC. Its protein product is CASSHLVLPDSSSGANVLTF.

CDR3 protein: CASSQGLGVAYNEQFF. CDR3 nucleotide sequence: TGTGCCAGCAGCCAGGGCCTTGGGGTGGCCTACAATGAGCAGTTCTTC. The chain combines TRBV3-1 with TRBJ2-1; D not resolved. There are 16 residues in the CDR3. Germline CDR1 is LGHDT and CDR2 is YNNKEL (reference sequence). Trimming took 3 bases from V and 2 from J, leaving 14 bases between them.

This clonotype was seen just once. The V gene is TRBV7-9, the J gene TRBJ1-2, with TRBD1 matching over 12 bases. Unmatched junction bases numbered 6, after V lost 7 bases and J lost 6 bases. The CDR3 spans 14 residues. The germline gives CDR1 SEHNR, CDR2 FQNEAQ (reference sequence). The CDR3 protein is CASNLGQGADGYTF. The CDR3 DNA sequence: TGTGCCAGCAACTTGGGACAGGGGGCGGATGGCTACACCTTC.

The chain joins TRBV25-1 to TRBJ1-1; TRBD1 is a possible D gene (6 bases). CDR3 length: 13 residues. V lost 3 bases and J lost 7, with 12 bases in between. Germline CDR1 MGHDK, CDR2 SYGVNS. The CDR3 region is CASSENRANEAFF. CDR3 sequence (DNA): TGTGCCAGCAGTGAGAACAGGGCCAATGAAGCTTTCTTT.

The rearrangement links TRBV7-8 to TRBJ2-2, with D tentatively TRBD2 (5 bases). There are 17 residues in the CDR3. Germline values: CDR1 SGHVS, CDR2 FQNEAQ. With 5 bases removed from V and 1 base from J, the gap between germline ends came to 17 bases. CDR3 sequence: CASSMWRRGWNTGELFF. CDR3 DNA sequence: TGTGCCAGCAGCATGTGGAGACGGGGTTGGAACACCGGGGAGCTGTTTTTT.

The gene calls are TRBV20-1 and TRBJ1-1; D unclear. The CDR3 covers 12 residues. V was trimmed by 3 bases and J by 3 bases, leaving 8 bases between them. In germline, CDR1 is DFQATT, CDR2 SNEGSKA (reference sequence). The CDR3 protein is CSARARYTEAFF. In DNA form, the CDR3 reads TGCAGTGCTAGGGCCCGGTACACTGAAGCTTTCTTT.